The following is a T cell receptor (beta chain) sequence with its context. V was shortened by 3 bases and J by 5 bases, with 10 bases between the two germline ends. Germline assignment: CDR1 MDHEN and CDR2 SYDVKM. The CDR3 runs to 13 residues. This entry is derived from a study of T cell responses to AZD1222 COVID-19 vaccine. Data came from immunoSEQ multiplex PCR; TCRdb stores just in-frame clones and leaves some out. The table records roughly 150,000 clones, 92% of them present only once. The rearrangement uses TRBV28 and TRBJ1-2; possible D gene TRBD1, 5 bases. Sequences were derived from peripheral blood, sampled 28 days after the second AZD1222 dose. The receptor comes from an adult who received the AZD1222 COVID-19 vaccine. The chain's CDR3 is CASSFGGGYGYTF. The CDR3 DNA sequence: TGTGCCAGCAGTTTTGGGGGTGGGTATGGCTACACCTTC.